What follows are 24 T cell receptor beta chains derived from one specimen sequenced in a study of T cell repertoires in cytomegalovirus infection. Each CDR3 protein is one row after TCRdb ran MiXCR on the reads. The top ten clones hold over 25% of a sample with about 180,000 distinct CDR3 sequences, around an eighth of them seen once. Input material: PBMCs. The receptors originated from a human donor in good health (CMV status not recorded). Some clones in this sample may be carry-over from other donors' samples.

This clonotype occurred a few times. V and J are TRBV29-1 and TRBJ2-7, with 10 nucleotides matching TRBD1. V dropped 7 bases and J dropped 4; count of bases not matched to a gene: 7. The CDR3 runs 13 residues. CDR1 and CDR2 from the germline V gene are SQVTM and ANQGSEA. CDR3 DNA: TGCAGCGCCTCCGGGACAGGGGTGTACGAGCAGTACTTC. Translation: CSASGTGVYEQYF.

This clonotype was seen at least ten times. The chain uses TRBV7-2 and TRBJ2-5; 12 bases match TRBD2. The CDR3 has 18 amino acids. V lost 3 bases, J lost 4 bases, and 12 bases stayed unmatched. Germline V gene lookup returns CDR1 SGHTA and CDR2 FQGNSA. CDR3 sequence reads: CASSFHLSGLAGVETQYF. The DNA for the CDR3 is TGTGCCAGCAGCTTCCACTTATCGGGACTAGCGGGCGTAGAGACCCAGTACTTC.

The chain joins TRBV29-1 to TRBJ2-7; 8 nucleotides agree with TRBD1. The germline gives CDR1 SQVTM, CDR2 ANQGSEA. J lost 7 bases, V lost 6 bases, and 14 bases had no gene match. The CDR3 runs to 14 residues. CDR3: CSVETGTGGSEQYF. CDR3 bases: TGCAGCGTGGAAACCGGGACAGGAGGGAGTGAGCAGTACTTC.

The chain carries TRBV2 and TRBJ2-7; a weak D match, TRBD1 (5 bases). V lost 6 bases, J lost 0 bases, and 12 bases lay in between. Germline loops: CDR1 SNHLY, CDR2 FYNNEI. The CDR3 contains 14 residues. The DNA for the CDR3 is TGTGCCAGCAGAGCCAGGGATGCCTCCTACGAGCAGTACTTC. Amino acids: CASRARDASYEQYF.

This chain uses TRBV6-6 with TRBJ1-1; possible D gene TRBD1, 5 bases. Germline CDR1 and CDR2: MNHNY and SVGAGI (reference sequence). The CDR3 sequence is 19 residues long. Trimming removed 0 bases at V and 2 bases at J, with 22 bases between. CDR3: CASSYSVRVFSYRNTEAFF. The CDR3 DNA sequence: TGTGCCAGCAGTTACTCTGTCAGGGTATTCTCTTATCGCAACACTGAAGCTTTCTTT.

V is TRBV29-1 and J is TRBJ2-7; 7 bases map to TRBD2. The CDR3 spans 14 residues. CDR1 is SQVTM and CDR2 is ANQGSEA in the germline V gene. V lost 7 bases to trimming and J lost 1 base; unmatched junction nucleotides: 10. CDR3 in DNA: TGCAGCGCGAGGGAGGCGGGAGATTCCTACGAGCAGTACTTC. Its translation is CSAREAGDSYEQYF.

This clonotype was observed at least ten times. Here the CDR3 reads CASSQTGFRLAGADTQYF. In DNA form, the CDR3 reads TGTGCCAGCAGCCAGACGGGATTTCGACTAGCGGGAGCAGATACGCAGTATTTT. The chain employs TRBV4-2 and TRBJ2-3; 12 positions match TRBD2. Germline loops: CDR1 LGHNA, CDR2 YNFKEQ. With V trimmed by 3 bases and J by 4 bases, 11 bases remained unmatched. The CDR3 is 18 residues long.

This clonotype was counted at least ten times. The chain is built from TRBV7-2 and TRBJ2-3; perhaps TRBD1 as D (6 bases). V was pared by 2 bases and J by 8 bases, with 14 bases between. The CDR3 contains 14 residues. Germline V gives CDR1 SGHTA, CDR2 FQGNSA. As DNA, the CDR3 is TGTGCCAGCAGCTTACAAACAGGGAATCCTACGCAGTATTTT. Protein: CASSLQTGNPTQYF.

The rearrangement links TRBV13 to TRBJ1-1; D is unclear. Between the trimmed V and J ends, which lost 4 bases and 7 bases, there was a span of 16 bases. The CDR3 loop spans 14 amino acids. The germline CDR1 and CDR2 sequences are PRHDT and FYEKMQ (reference sequence). CDR3 region: CASSSGRALGEAFF. The CDR3 DNA is TGTGCCAGCAGCTCAGGACGTGCACTCGGTGAAGCTTTCTTT.

This clonotype was recorded many times. V usage is TRBV7-2 and J usage is TRBJ2-6; possibly TRBD1 for D (6 bases). V shed 5 bases and J shed 2 bases, with 13 bases lying between them. The CDR3 runs to 16 residues. Germline CDR1 and CDR2: SGHTA and FQGNSA. The CDR3 is CASSPGAGAGANVLTF. CDR3 DNA: TGTGCCAGCAGCCCTGGGGCAGGGGCTGGGGCCAACGTCCTGACTTTC.

This clonotype was seen ten or more times. The chain joins TRBV7-2 to TRBJ2-7, with 11 bases matching TRBD2. In germline, CDR1 is SGHTA, CDR2 FQGNSA. The trim removed 4 bases at V and 0 bases at J, leaving 2 bases unmatched. The CDR3 loop spans 15 amino acids. The chain's CDR3 is CASSSLAGGSYEQYF. In nucleotides, the CDR3 is TGTGCCAGCAGCTCCCTAGCGGGGGGCTCCTACGAGCAGTACTTC.

This clonotype has more than one count but fewer than ten. This chain joins TRBV19 and TRBJ1-1; D is undetermined. V lost 4 bases, J lost 6 bases, and 15 bases lay in between. Germline CDR1 is LNHDA and CDR2 is SQIVND (reference sequence). The CDR3 has 14 amino acids. In DNA, the CDR3 is TGTGCCAGTAGTAGGACGAAGCCCCCCGCTGAAGCTTTCTTT. Translating gives CASSRTKPPAEAFF.

This sequence joins TRBV25-1 and TRBJ2-7; TRBD1 agrees at 8 bases. Germline V gene lookup returns CDR1 MGHDK and CDR2 SYGVNS. The V gene end was trimmed by 5 bases and the J gene end by 3 bases; junction bases not matched to a gene: 6. This CDR3 has 14 residues. The CDR3 bases are TGTGCCAGCAGTCGGCCAGGGGGCCTCTACGAGCAGTACTTC. This translates into CASSRPGGLYEQYF.

Ten or more counts support this clonotype. This chain connects TRBV11-2 to TRBJ2-1; tentatively, D is TRBD2 (6 bases). V lost 5 bases to trimming and J lost 0 bases, with 14 bases between them. From germline, CDR1 is SGHAT and CDR2 FQNNGV. The CDR3 sequence is 16 residues long. CDR3 region: CASSPTTGASYNEQFF. CDR3 nucleotides: TGTGCCAGCAGCCCCACTACGGGAGCCTCCTACAATGAGCAGTTCTTC.

This clonotype was observed many times. J is TRBJ2-7 and V is TRBV6-2 or TRBV6-3; 7 nucleotides match TRBD2. This CDR3 spans 14 amino acids. The V gene end was trimmed by 5 bases and the J gene end by 1 base; junction bases not matched to a gene: 5. Germline CDR1 and CDR2: MNHEY and SVGEGT. CDR3 in DNA: TGTGCCAGCAGTCAAACTAGCGTATCCTACGAGCAGTACTTC. Residues: CASSQTSVSYEQYF.

This clonotype was counted many times. The chain uses TRBV28 and TRBJ2-7; 10 bases fit TRBD1. The CDR3 is made up of 14 amino acids. Germline loops: CDR1 MDHEN, CDR2 SYDVKM. The junction had 5 bases not matched to a gene; V was cut back by 5 bases and J by 4 bases. Here the CDR3 reads CASSPRQGAYEQYF. Here the CDR3 DNA reads TGTGCCAGCAGTCCCCGACAGGGGGCTTACGAGCAGTACTTC.

This clonotype was seen at least ten times. This chain uses TRBV7-2 with TRBJ2-7, with a tentative D call TRBD1 (5 bases). This CDR3 is built from 14 residues. Trimming cost V 4 bases and J 1 base, with 11 bases left between them. Germline V gene data show CDR1 as SGHTA and CDR2 as FQGNSA. The CDR3 reads CASSSDTTSYEQYF. CDR3 coding DNA: TGTGCCAGCAGCTCGGACACCACTTCCTACGAGCAGTACTTC.

Only a few counts were recorded for this clonotype. The chain couples TRBV19 to TRBJ2-3, with 9 bases that match TRBD2. Trimming at V came to 7 bases and at J to 7 bases, leaving 6 bases not matched to a gene. The CDR3 is 13 amino acids. Germline loops: CDR1 LNHDA, CDR2 SQIVND (reference sequence). CDR3 loop: CASMGTSLNTQYF. CDR3 sequence (DNA): TGTGCCAGTATGGGGACTAGCTTGAATACGCAGTATTTT. The variable domain in full, completed from reference TRBV19 and TRBJ2-3, reads DGGITQSPKYLFRKEGQNVTLSCEQNLNHDAMYWYRQDPGQGLRLIYYSQIVNDFQKGDIAEGYSVSREKKESFPLTVTSAQKNPTAFYLCASMGTSLNTQYFGPGTRLTVL.

The chain has TRBV6-6 and TRBJ2-7, with 10 bases aligning to TRBD2. The CDR3 runs to 17 residues. The V segment lost 5 bases and the J segment 1 base; nucleotides outside the gene matches: 11. In germline, CDR1 is MNHNY, CDR2 SVGAGI (reference sequence). The CDR3, as DNA: TGTGCCAGCAGTCAGGGGTTAGCGGGAGGCTCATCCTACGAGCAGTACTTC. Its protein product is CASSQGLAGGSSYEQYF.

As concerns this clonotype: This may arise from a read error, as a much more abundant clone is one base away. V is TRBV28 and J is TRBJ1-4; TRBD1 agrees at 7 bases. The V and J ends lost 5 bases and 2 bases, in that order; junction bases with no gene match: 5. The CDR3 runs to 15 residues. Per the germline V gene, CDR1 is MDHEN and CDR2 is SYDVKM. CDR3 coding DNA: TGTGCCAGCAGTGCAAAGGGACAGACTAATGAAAAACTGTTTTTT. This codes for CASSAKGQTNEKLFF. Looking up the rest from reference TRBV28 and TRBJ1-4 gives the full variable domain: DVKVTQSSRYLVKRTGEKVFLECVQDMDHENMFWYRQDPGLGLRLIYFSYDVKMKEKGDIPEGYSVSREKKERFSLILESASTNQTSMYLCASSAKGQTNEKLFFGSGTQLSVL.

This clonotype came up a few times. The chain is built from TRBV7-9 and TRBJ2-3, with a weak D call TRBD1 (6 bases). CDR3 length: 15 residues. CDR1 is SEHNR, CDR2 FQNEAQ, per germline (reference sequence). V lost 3 bases, J lost 3 bases, and 13 bases lay in between. CDR3 amino acids: CASSFAQGSTDTQYF. The CDR3 DNA sequence: TGTGCCAGCAGCTTCGCGCAGGGGTCAACAGATACGCAGTATTTT.

This clonotype was counted between two and nine times. CDR3 loop: CASSPRDRGLLNTEAFF. For the CDR3, the DNA is TGTGCCAGCAGCCCCCGGGACAGGGGGCTCCTGAACACTGAAGCTTTCTTT. The V gene is TRBV7-8, the J gene TRBJ1-1; TRBD1 matches 12 bases. This CDR3 has 17 amino acids. The V and J ends lost 5 bases and 0 bases, in that order; junction bases with no gene match: 7. Germline V gene sequence: CDR1 SGHVS, CDR2 FQNEAQ.

Concerning this clonotype: Germline is not matched at one junction end, which may reflect a read error. The V call is TRBV6-2 or TRBV6-3, the J call TRBJ2-5, with 8 bases identical to TRBD1. This CDR3 spans 15 amino acids. Germline CDR1 reads MNHEY; CDR2 reads SVGEGT. CDR3 nucleotides: TGTGCCAGCGGTTACTCGACAGGGGCTTTGGGGACCCAGTACTTC. The encoded protein is CASGYSTGALGTQYF.

This clonotype has only a few counts. V and J are TRBV2 and TRBJ1-5; D is undetermined. Germline V gene data show CDR1 as SNHLY and CDR2 as FYNNEI. This CDR3 contains 15 residues. Trimming took 3 bases from V and 2 from J, leaving 11 bases between them. This CDR3 is CASSEGDYGNQPQHF. The CDR3 DNA sequence: TGTGCCAGCAGTGAGGGCGACTACGGCAATCAGCCCCAGCATTTT.